One and the same sample provided the 24 T cell receptor beta chains below, sequenced in a study of early T cells in non-severe SARS-CoV-2 infection. TCRdb re-derived calls from the 5' RACE reads in MiXCR, one entry per CDR3 protein. The sample holds 42,000 or so distinct CDR3 sequences; approximately 10% are singletons and the top ten take roughly 22%. The sequenced sample was whole blood. These receptors came from an adult who was a healthcare worker with PCR-confirmed SARS-CoV-2 infection or an uninfected control (not recorded which).

This clonotype was seen only a few times. This chain uses TRBV5-1 with TRBJ2-1, with 7 bases that match TRBD1. This CDR3 is 14 amino acids long. V was clipped by 2 bases and J by 8 bases; unmatched bases: 7. CDR1 and CDR2 from the germline V gene are SGHRS and YFSETQ. The CDR3 nucleotides are TGCGCCAGCAGCTTAAAGACAGGGATGGATGAGCAGTTCTTC. Protein product: CASSLKTGMDEQFF.

The chain has TRBV19 and TRBJ2-1, with 8 bases identical to TRBD1. J gave up 8 bases and V 1 base, and 7 bases lay outside the gene matches. The CDR3 contains 15 residues. Per the germline V gene, CDR1 is LNHDA and CDR2 is SQIVND (reference sequence). DNA of the CDR3: TGTGCCAGTAGTATAGGGACAGGGCCCTGGGATGAGCAGTTCTTC. It codes for CASSIGTGPWDEQFF. The variable domain in full, completed from reference TRBV19 and TRBJ2-1, reads DGGITQSPKYLFRKEGQNVTLSCEQNLNHDAMYWYRQDPGQGLRLIYYSQIVNDFQKGDIAEGYSVSREKKESFPLTVTSAQKNPTAFYLCASSIGTGPWDEQFFGPGTRLTVL.

The J gene is TRBJ1-6, the V gene TRBV4-1; D is unresolved. The CDR3 covers 17 residues. Looked up from germline, CDR1 is MGHRA and CDR2 is YSYEKL. Trimming stripped 0 bases from V and 0 bases from J, with 9 bases between. The CDR3 bases are TGCGCCAGCAGCCAAGATAGAGCGAGCTCCTATAATTCACCCCTCCACTTT. This encodes CASSQDRASSYNSPLHF.

By proportion, this clonotype is medium-sized. The rearrangement joins TRBV10-3 to TRBJ2-7; D not resolved. Germline V gene lookup returns CDR1 ENHRY and CDR2 SYGVKD. The V end lost 3 bases, the J end lost 4 bases, and 7 bases lay between the germline ends. The CDR3 covers 12 residues. The chain's CDR3 is CAISDVGYEQYF. The CDR3, as DNA: TGTGCCATCAGTGATGTGGGGTACGAGCAGTACTTC.

Concerning this clonotype itself: A read error may explain this, as a much larger clone is one base away. The chain links TRBV7-2 to TRBJ2-1, with D possibly called TRBD1 or TRBD2 (6 bases each). From germline, CDR1 is SGHTA and CDR2 FQGNSA. This CDR3 is 13 amino acids long. The CDR3 sequence is CASSTQPGGEQSF. CDR3 in DNA: TGTGCCAGCAGCACTCAGCCCGGGGGCGAGCAGTCCTTC.

This clonotype has a count of ten or more. The chain joins TRBV5-4 to TRBJ2-3; D might be TRBD1 (5 bases). Germline V gene data show CDR1 as SGHNT and CDR2 as YYREEE (reference sequence). The germline V and J ends were trimmed by 1 base and 3 bases, with 9 bases remaining between them. CDR3 length: 14 residues. CDR3 bases: TGTGCCAGCAGCTTGCCCAGGGATACAGATACGCAGTATTTT. Its protein product is CASSLPRDTDTQYF.

This clonotype has at least ten counts. This chain joins TRBV28 and TRBJ2-7, with a possible D match to TRBD1 (6 bases). Germline V gene data show CDR1 as MDHEN and CDR2 as SYDVKM. The germline V and J ends were trimmed by 3 bases and 0 bases, with 9 bases remaining between them. This CDR3 region has 14 residues. The CDR3, as DNA: TGTGCCAGCAGTTTGCCGGACAGCTCCTACGAGCAGTACTTC. Residues: CASSLPDSSYEQYF.

This clonotype was detected ten times or more. This chain uses TRBV2 with TRBJ1-2, with D perhaps matching TRBD1 (5 bases). The germline V gene encodes CDR1 SNHLY and CDR2 FYNNEI. V lost 3 bases and J lost 8, with 10 bases in between. CDR3 size: 12 residues. As DNA, the CDR3 is TGTGCCAGCAGTGACAGGGACCGAGGCTACACCTTC. Protein product: CASSDRDRGYTF.

This clonotype came up many times. The rearrangement joins TRBV7-9 to TRBJ2-1; D ambiguous. Per the germline V gene, CDR1 is SEHNR and CDR2 is FQNEAQ (reference sequence). The V end was cut by 3 bases, the J end by 8 bases, with 11 bases between. This CDR3 spans 13 amino acids. The DNA for the CDR3 is TGTGCCAGCAGCTTCGGGTCTACCGATGAGCAGTTCTTC. Protein sequence: CASSFGSTDEQFF.

This clonotype was counted ten times or more. The chain uses TRBV20-1 and TRBJ2-3; D is ambiguous. Trimming took 5 bases from V and 5 from J, leaving 17 bases between them. CDR1 is DFQATT, CDR2 SNEGSKA, per germline (reference sequence). This CDR3 region has 14 residues. CDR3 loop: CSAPPLDRLDTQYF. The CDR3 coding sequence is TGCAGTGCTCCCCCACTCGATAGGCTAGATACGCAGTATTTT.

This clonotype was observed a handful of times. The chain combines TRBV7-2 with TRBJ1-2; D is possibly TRBD1 (5 bases). Germline assignment: CDR1 SGHTA and CDR2 FQGNSA. CDR3 size: 13 residues. Trimming shortened V by 4 bases and J by 7 bases, and 13 bases separated the two germline ends. Here the CDR3 reads CASSSRGLSGYTF. The DNA of the CDR3 is TGTGCCAGCAGCTCCCGGGGCCTATCTGGCTACACCTTC.

The rearrangement uses TRBV6-5 and TRBJ2-3; no firm D call. The CDR3 contains 13 residues. CDR1 is MNHEY, CDR2 SVGAGI, per germline. V was trimmed by 4 bases and J by 5 bases, leaving 10 bases between them. CDR3 coding DNA: TGTGCCAGCAGTTTCCCCGTAGGAGATACGCAGTATTTT. This encodes CASSFPVGDTQYF.

This clonotype was found many times. The J gene is TRBJ2-7, the V gene TRBV7-9; perhaps D is TRBD1 or TRBD2 (5 bases each). Trimming shortened V by 3 bases and J by 6 bases, and 27 bases separated the two germline ends. The V gene's germline CDR1 is SEHNR and CDR2 FQNEAQ (reference sequence). CDR3 length: 18 amino acids. Here the CDR3 reads CASSFGASPGQKGLEQYF. DNA for the CDR3: TGTGCCAGCAGCTTTGGTGCTAGCCCCGGACAAAAGGGCCTCGAGCAGTACTTC.

This clonotype came up many times. The genes are TRBV20-1 and TRBJ2-1, with no clear D. The CDR3 loop spans 18 amino acids. Germline CDR1 reads DFQATT; CDR2 reads SNEGSKA (reference sequence). The germline V and J ends were trimmed by 3 bases and 4 bases, with 25 bases remaining between them. The CDR3 loop reads CSASIGGHNPPRYNEQFF. The CDR3 DNA sequence: TGCAGTGCTAGCATTGGCGGCCACAACCCCCCCCGATACAATGAGCAGTTCTTC.

The chain links TRBV30 to TRBJ1-1; weak D call: TRBD1 (6 bases). The CDR3 spans 13 residues. The V gene lost 8 bases and the J gene lost 0 bases, with 13 bases spanning the gap. CDR1 is GTSNPN and CDR2 is SVGIG in the germline V gene (reference sequence). In DNA, the CDR3 is TGTGCCGGGCAGGGGAAGATGAACACTGAAGCTTTCTTT. Translation gives CAGQGKMNTEAFF.

CDR3 DNA: TGCGCCAGCAGCTTACCGGGACAGGGAAGCGAGCAGTACTTC. This sequence encodes CASSLPGQGSEQYF. The chain links TRBV5-1 to TRBJ2-7; TRBD1 aligns across 9 bases. This CDR3 contains 14 residues. Germline V CDR1 and CDR2: SGHRS, YFSETQ. Trimming removed 2 bases from V and 6 bases from J; junction bases left unmatched: 6. Full variable domain (outside the CDR3, taken from reference TRBV5-1 and TRBJ2-7): KAGVTQTPRYLIKTRGQQVTLSCSPISGHRSVSWYQQTPGQGLQFLFEYFSETQRNKGNFPGRFSGRQFSNSRSEMNVSTLELGDSALYLCASSLPGQGSEQYFGPGTRLTVT.

In its sample, this clonotype was seen a few times. The CDR3 coding sequence is TGTGCCAGCAGCTTCACCGGGGTAGCGGGAGTTATTGAGCAGTTCTTC. This translates into CASSFTGVAGVIEQFF. This chain joins TRBV5-4 and TRBJ2-1, with 9 bases aligning to TRBD2. The CDR3 has 16 residues. CDR1 is SGHNT, CDR2 YYREEE, per germline (reference sequence). Trimming removed 2 bases from V and 9 bases from J; junction bases left unmatched: 12.

This clonotype is a singleton in its sample. The rearrangement uses TRBV28 and TRBJ2-3, with 7 bases lining up with TRBD1. The J segment lost 5 bases and the V segment lost 5 bases, leaving 4 bases of the junction unmatched. From germline, CDR1 is MDHEN and CDR2 SYDVKM. This CDR3 is built from 13 residues. CDR3 residues: CASSPRTGDTQYF. In nucleotides, the CDR3 is TGTGCCAGCAGTCCCCGGACAGGAGATACGCAGTATTTT.

This clonotype was seen a handful of times. This chain connects TRBV6-2 or TRBV6-3 to TRBJ2-1, with 14 bases that match TRBD2. The germline V gene encodes CDR1 MNHEY and CDR2 SVGEGT. The V segment lost 6 bases and the J segment 5 bases; nucleotides outside the gene matches: 15. The CDR3 is 19 residues long. The CDR3 DNA follows: TGTGCCAGCAGCCCAGAACTGACTAGCGGGAGGGCCCCGAACAATGAGCAGTTCTTC. This sequence encodes CASSPELTSGRAPNNEQFF.

This clonotype was detected ten times or more. This chain uses TRBV5-1 with TRBJ2-5; the D gene is possibly TRBD2 (6 bases). The ends were cut back, 0 bases at V and 3 bases at J, with 6 bases in the middle. Germline V gives CDR1 SGHRS, CDR2 YFSETQ. The CDR3 covers 13 residues. This CDR3 reads CASSLGTKETQYF. The DNA for the CDR3 is TGCGCCAGCAGCTTGGGGACTAAAGAGACCCAGTACTTC.

This clonotype was observed at least ten times. This chain links TRBV29-1 with TRBJ1-2; D ambiguous. CDR3 length equals 11 residues. V shed 6 bases and J shed 2 bases, with 7 bases lying between them. CDR1 SQVTM and CDR2 ANQGSEA come from the germline V gene. Written as DNA, the CDR3 is TGCAGCGTGGCGGTAAACTATGGCTACACCTTC. It specifies CSVAVNYGYTF.

This clonotype occurred a few times. J is TRBJ2-1 and V is TRBV29-1; 11 bases match TRBD2. CDR3 length: 13 amino acids. The V gene end was trimmed by 4 bases and the J gene end by 8 bases; junction bases not matched to a gene: 4. Germline values: CDR1 SQVTM, CDR2 ANQGSEA. CDR3 residues: CSVGTSGRDEQFF. As DNA, the CDR3 is TGCAGCGTTGGGACTAGCGGGCGAGATGAGCAGTTCTTC.

This clonotype was counted at least ten times. The gene calls are TRBV7-9 and TRBJ2-1; D unclear. This CDR3 region has 15 residues. V was clipped by 5 bases and J by 0 bases, with 11 bases between them. Germline CDR1 SEHNR, CDR2 FQNEAQ (reference sequence). Here the CDR3 reads CASSPVVSSYNEQFF. In DNA form, the CDR3 reads TGTGCCAGCAGCCCGGTGGTTAGCTCCTACAATGAGCAGTTCTTC.

A remark on this clonotype: Germline and junction disagree at one end, which may indicate a read error. The chain uses TRBV7-8 and TRBJ1-3; D is possibly TRBD1 (6 bases). Germline V gene sequence: CDR1 SGHVS, CDR2 FQNEAQ. CDR3 size: 15 residues. Here the CDR3 DNA reads TGTGCCAGCAGCTTATGGGGGCCCTCTGAAAACACCATATATTTT. Its protein is CASSLWGPSENTIYF.